The 3 T cell receptor beta chains reported below all come from one sample, sequenced in a study of T cells in Graves' hyperthyroidism and ophthalmopathy. Amplified TCR beta CDR3 regions came from RNA transcripts. Researchers ran a first-round RT-PCR on the TCR CDR3 using the HTBI primer set. Using its own MiXCR run on the multiplex PCR reads, TCRdb lists one record per CDR3 protein. The repertoire holds under 400,000 distinct CDR3 sequences, with roughly 15% as singletons. The specimen was blood. The receptors come from a woman in her sixties with Graves' ophthalmopathy.

The V and J genes are TRBV24-1 and TRBJ2-3, with D unclear. The CDR3 covers 15 residues. Germline V CDR1 and CDR2: KGHDR, SFDVKD. V lost 1 base and J 0 bases, leaving 7 bases between the germline ends. CDR3 sequence reads: CATSDFTTSTDTQYF. For the CDR3, the DNA is TGTGCCACCAGTGATTTTACTACTAGCACAGATACGCAGTATTTT.

The V gene is TRBV11-2, the J gene TRBJ2-4; D assignment may be TRBD1 or TRBD2 (6 bases each). The germline CDR1 and CDR2 sequences are SGHAT and FQNNGV. V was shortened by 7 bases and J by 5 bases, with 18 bases between the two germline ends. CDR3 length equals 15 residues. The CDR3 protein is CASTTTRGRQNIQYF. CDR3 DNA: TGTGCCAGCACCACCACCCGGGGGCGCCAAAACATTCAGTACTTC.

V is TRBV9 and J is TRBJ1-1; 7 nucleotides match TRBD1. With 2 bases clipped from V and 4 bases from J, the junction kept 2 bases outside the gene matches. The germline CDR1 and CDR2 sequences are SGDLS and YYNGEE. The CDR3 length is 13 residues. The CDR3 region has the DNA TGTGCCAGCAGCGTCCGACAGGGCACTGAAGCTTTCTTT. The encoded protein is CASSVRQGTEAFF.